Described below is a single T cell receptor beta chain sequence and its context. Its antigen is unidentified. Germline lookup yields CDR1 SGDLS and CDR2 YYNGEE. The V end was cut by 1 base, the J end by 8 bases, with 9 bases between. The CDR3 loop spans 12 amino acids. TCRdb's table, derived via immunoSEQ multiplex PCR, lists solely in-frame clones and lacks some. The table records 60,000 to 100,000 clones, approximately 92% of them present only once. Autoimmune disease history or systemic immunosuppression led to patients being barred. The sample belongs to a study of OX40 agonist ivuxolimab in advanced cancers. Study-level background: Dose-escalation patients' cancers were hepatocellular carcinoma, melanoma, renal cell or head and neck cancer. Findings and limits, study-wide: Antigen specificity was not determined for the expanded peripheral T cells. Relative to CD4+, CD8+ T cells held more expanded clones on average.

The sequence was collected from an adult with an advanced solid tumor such as melanoma, head and neck, liver or kidney cancer. The chain couples TRBV9 to TRBJ1-2, with D tentatively TRBD1 (5 bases). This sample comprised CD4+ or CD8+ T cells sorted from blood, obtained in a trial of the OX40 agonist ivuxolimab. CDR3 DNA sequence: TGTGCCAGCAGCGTATCAGGGTCCGGCTACACCTTC. As protein: CASSVSGSGYTF.